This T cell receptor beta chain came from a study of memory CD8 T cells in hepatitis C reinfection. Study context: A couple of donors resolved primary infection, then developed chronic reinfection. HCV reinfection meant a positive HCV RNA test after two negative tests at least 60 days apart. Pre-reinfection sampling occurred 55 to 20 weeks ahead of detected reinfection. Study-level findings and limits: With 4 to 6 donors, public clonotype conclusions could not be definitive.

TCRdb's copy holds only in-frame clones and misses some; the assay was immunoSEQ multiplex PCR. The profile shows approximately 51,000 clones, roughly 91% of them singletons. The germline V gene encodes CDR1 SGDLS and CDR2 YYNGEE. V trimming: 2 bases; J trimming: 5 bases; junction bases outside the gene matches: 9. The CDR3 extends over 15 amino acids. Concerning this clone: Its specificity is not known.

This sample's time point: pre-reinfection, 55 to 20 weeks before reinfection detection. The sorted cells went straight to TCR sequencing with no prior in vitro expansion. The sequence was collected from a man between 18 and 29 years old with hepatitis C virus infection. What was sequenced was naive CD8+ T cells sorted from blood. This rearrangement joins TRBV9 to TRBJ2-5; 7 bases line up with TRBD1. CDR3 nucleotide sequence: TGTGCCAGCAGCGTTGGGACAGCCTCGCAGGAGACCCAGTACTTC. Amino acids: CASSVGTASQETQYF.